The subject of this entry is one TCR beta chain. V was pared by 4 bases and J by 4 bases, with 8 bases of the junction left unmatched. The CDR3 has 15 residues. CDR1 and CDR2 from the germline V gene are SGHTS and YDEGEE. Method: immunoSEQ multiplex PCR; TCRdb's copy keeps in-frame clones and lacks some. The sample consists of over 55,000 clones, 90% of them appearing once. The data stem from a study of T cell changes during pregnancy in multiple sclerosis. The sequence was collected from a female donor in good health, enrolled as a control in a pregnancy study. Sequenced here: peripheral blood, sampled after pregnancy. The chain employs TRBV5-8 and TRBJ2-1; the match to TRBD1 covers 7 bases. The CDR3 DNA reads as TGTGCCAGCAGCCCGGGACAGCTTTCGTACAATGAGCAGTTCTTC. Protein product: CASSPGQLSYNEQFF.